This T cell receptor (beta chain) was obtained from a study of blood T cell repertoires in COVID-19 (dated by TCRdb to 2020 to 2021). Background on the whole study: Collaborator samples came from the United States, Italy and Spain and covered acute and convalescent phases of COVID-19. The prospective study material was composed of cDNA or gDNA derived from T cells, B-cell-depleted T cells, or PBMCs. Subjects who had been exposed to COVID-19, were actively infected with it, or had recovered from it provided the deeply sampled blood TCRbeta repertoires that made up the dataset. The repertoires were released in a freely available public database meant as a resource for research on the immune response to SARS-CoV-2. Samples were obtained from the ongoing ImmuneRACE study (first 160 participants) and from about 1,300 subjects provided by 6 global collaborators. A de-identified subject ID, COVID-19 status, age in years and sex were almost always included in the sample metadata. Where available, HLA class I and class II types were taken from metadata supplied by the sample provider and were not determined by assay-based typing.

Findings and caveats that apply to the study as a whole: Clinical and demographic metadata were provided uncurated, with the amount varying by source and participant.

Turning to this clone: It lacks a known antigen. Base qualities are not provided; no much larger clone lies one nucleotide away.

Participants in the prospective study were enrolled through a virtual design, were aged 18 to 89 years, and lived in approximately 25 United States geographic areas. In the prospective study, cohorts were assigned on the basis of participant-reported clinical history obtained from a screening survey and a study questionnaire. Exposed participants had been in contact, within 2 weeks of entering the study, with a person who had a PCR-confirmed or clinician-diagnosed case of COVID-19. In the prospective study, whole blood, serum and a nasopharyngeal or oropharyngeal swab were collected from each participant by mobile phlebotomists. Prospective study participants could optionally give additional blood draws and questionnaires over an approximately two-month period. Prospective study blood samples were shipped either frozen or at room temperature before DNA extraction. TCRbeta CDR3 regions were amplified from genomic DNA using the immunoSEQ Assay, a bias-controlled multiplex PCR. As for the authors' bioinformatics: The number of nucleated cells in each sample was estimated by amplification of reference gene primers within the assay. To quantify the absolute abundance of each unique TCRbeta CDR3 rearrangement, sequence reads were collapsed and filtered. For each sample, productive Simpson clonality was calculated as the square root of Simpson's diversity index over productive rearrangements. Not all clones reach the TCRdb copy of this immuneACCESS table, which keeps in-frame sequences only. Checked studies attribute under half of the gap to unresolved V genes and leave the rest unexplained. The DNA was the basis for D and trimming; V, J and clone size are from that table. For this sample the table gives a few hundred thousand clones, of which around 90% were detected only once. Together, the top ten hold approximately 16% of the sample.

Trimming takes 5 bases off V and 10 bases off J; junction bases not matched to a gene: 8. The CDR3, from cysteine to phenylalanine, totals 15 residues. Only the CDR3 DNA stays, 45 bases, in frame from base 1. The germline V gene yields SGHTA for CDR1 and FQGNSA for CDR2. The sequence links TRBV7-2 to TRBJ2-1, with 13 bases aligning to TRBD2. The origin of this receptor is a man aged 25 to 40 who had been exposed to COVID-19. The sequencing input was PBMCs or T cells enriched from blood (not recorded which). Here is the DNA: TGTGCCAGCAGCCGGAGGACTAGCGGGGGACGGGAGCAGTTCTTC. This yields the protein CASSRRTSGGREQFF.